The table lists the clone carrying this TCR beta chain with a few counts. Its target is not known. These data belong to a study of regulatory T cells in long-lasting Graves disease. Overall study results and limits: Whereas 966 public clonotypes were shared by new patients, persistent patients shared more, at some 3,000.

The time point was: newly diagnosed GD, antithyroid drugs for less than 3 months. PBMC RNA was the source of the TCR library. Researchers made TCR beta libraries by using iRepertoire HTBI primers and running Arm-PCR on CDR3 regions. In the authors' methods: The samples yielded 62 TRBV and 14 TRBJ segments. A single record per CDR3 protein comes from TCRdb applying MiXCR to the multiplex PCR reads. The V and J calls and clone size come from TCRdb's table, not from the authors' own analysis. The sample yields some 500,000 distinct CDR3 sequences, roughly 12% seen once. The data were also submitted as part of a second study, on T cells in Graves' hyperthyroidism and ophthalmopathy. That source notes: Ophthalmopathy and stable hyperthyroidism were separated by a 13 V-J model.

This clonotype was obtained from a man aged 25 to 40 with Graves disease. Source: peripheral blood mononuclear cells (PBMCs), taken at new diagnosis, from a patient treated with antithyroid drugs.

The CDR3: CASSLSTSVWGGYNEQFF. CDR3 DNA sequence: TGTGCCAGCAGCTTAAGTACTAGCGTCTGGGGGGGTTACAATGAGCAGTTCTTC. The J gene is TRBJ2-1, the V gene TRBV7-3, with TRBD2 matching 7 bases. Losses at the gene ends were 1 base for V and 4 bases for J; bases not matched to a gene: 13. This CDR3 comprises 18 residues. CDR1 and CDR2 (germline): SGHTA, FQGTGA.